The 10 T cell receptor beta chains below come from one sample, sequenced in a study of cytotoxic CD8 clonotypes in ibrutinib-treated CLL. Clones were read by immunoSEQ multiplex PCR, and TCRdb kept only the in-frame ones, dropping some. The sample comprises roughly 250,000 clones, about three quarters of which are singletons, and approximately 15% rests with the top ten. The sequencing here drew on PBMCs, taken after 24 months of ibrutinib treatment. These receptors were obtained from a human donor with chronic lymphocytic leukemia.

This chain connects TRBV29-1 to TRBJ2-7; D tentatively fits TRBD1 or TRBD2 (6 bases each). From germline, CDR1 is SQVTM and CDR2 ANQGSEA. The germline V and J ends were trimmed by 6 bases and 6 bases, with 15 bases remaining between them. The length of the CDR3 is 12 residues. The CDR3 region is CSVGGSGGEQYF. The CDR3 coding sequence is TGCAGCGTAGGGGGATCCGGGGGCGAGCAGTACTTC.

The chain is built from TRBV5-5 and TRBJ2-1; D gene uncertain. V lost 0 bases to trimming and J lost 8 bases, with 12 bases between them. The CDR3 loop spans 14 amino acids. Germline CDR1 SGHKS, CDR2 YYEKEE (reference sequence). The CDR3 region is CASSLGKLFDEQFF. For the CDR3, the DNA is TGTGCCAGCAGCTTGGGGAAACTATTCGATGAGCAGTTCTTC.

This chain connects TRBV30 to TRBJ1-1, with D uncertain. This CDR3 has 12 amino acids. The germline V gene encodes CDR1 GTSNPN and CDR2 SVGIG (reference sequence). V gave up 3 bases and J gave up 0 bases, with 5 bases separating them. The CDR3 DNA reads TGTGCCTGGAGCCCCATGAACACTGAAGCTTTCTTT. This encodes CAWSPMNTEAFF.

The V gene is TRBV29-1, the J gene TRBJ2-3, with TRBD1 as a possible D gene (5 bases). V lost 3 bases to trimming and J lost 6 bases, with 13 bases between them. The CDR3 is 13 amino acids. Germline CDR1 and CDR2: SQVTM and ANQGSEA. For the CDR3, the DNA is TGCAGCGTTGACCGCTCAAGGGGCGATACGCAGTATTTT. Protein sequence: CSVDRSRGDTQYF.

This chain uses TRBV7-2 with TRBJ1-5; a weak D match, TRBD1 (6 bases). Germline CDR1 SGHTA, CDR2 FQGNSA. Deletions cut 6 bases from V and 7 bases from J, with 16 bases between. CDR3 length: 14 amino acids. In nucleotides, the CDR3 is TGTGCCAGCAGTCCATATTCAGGGGCCCAGCCCCAGCATTTT. Amino acids: CASSPYSGAQPQHF.

This clone came up a few times. The rearrangement joins TRBV27 to TRBJ2-3; TRBD2 matches 12 bases. The germline gives CDR1 MNHEY, CDR2 SMNVEV (reference sequence). V was pared by 3 bases and J by 5 bases, with 12 bases of the junction left unmatched. The CDR3 extends over 18 amino acids. CDR3 coding DNA: TGTGCCAGCAGTTTTCTCGGACTAGCGGGAAATGGGGAAGATACGCAGTATTTT. Translating gives CASSFLGLAGNGEDTQYF.

This clone was observed a handful of times. This chain connects TRBV29-1 to TRBJ2-5; D is possibly TRBD1 (6 bases). CDR1 and CDR2 from the germline V gene are SQVTM and ANQGSEA. The CDR3 has 12 amino acids. The V gene lost 6 bases and the J gene lost 5 bases, with 13 bases spanning the gap. The CDR3 region is CSVAPGAETQYF. Here the CDR3 DNA reads TGCAGCGTGGCTCCAGGGGCCGAGACCCAGTACTTC.

The V call is TRBV29-1, the J call TRBJ2-1, with 10 bases identical to TRBD2. The CDR3 spans 14 residues. J lost 2 bases, V lost 7 bases, and 5 bases had no gene match. Germline lookup yields CDR1 SQVTM and CDR2 ANQGSEA. The DNA for the CDR3 is TGCAGCGGGAAGCGGGAGGGAACCTACAATGAGCAGTTCTTC. It translates to CSGKREGTYNEQFF.

This rearrangement joins TRBV18 to TRBJ2-7; possibly TRBD1 for D (5 bases). Looked up from germline, CDR1 is KGHSH and CDR2 is LQKENI. The CDR3 length is 14 residues. V shed 3 bases and J shed 5 bases, with 14 bases lying between them. CDR3 DNA sequence: TGTGCCAGCTCACCTACAAGGGGTGCAAACGAGCAGTACTTC. It translates to CASSPTRGANEQYF.

V is TRBV7-2 and J is TRBJ2-1; D is unclear. The CDR3 runs to 14 residues. Germline lookup yields CDR1 SGHTA and CDR2 FQGNSA. Trimming cost V 7 bases and J 0 bases, with 10 bases left between them. The CDR3 protein is CASNYFGSYNEQFF. The DNA of the CDR3 is TGTGCCAGCAACTACTTCGGCTCCTACAATGAGCAGTTCTTC.